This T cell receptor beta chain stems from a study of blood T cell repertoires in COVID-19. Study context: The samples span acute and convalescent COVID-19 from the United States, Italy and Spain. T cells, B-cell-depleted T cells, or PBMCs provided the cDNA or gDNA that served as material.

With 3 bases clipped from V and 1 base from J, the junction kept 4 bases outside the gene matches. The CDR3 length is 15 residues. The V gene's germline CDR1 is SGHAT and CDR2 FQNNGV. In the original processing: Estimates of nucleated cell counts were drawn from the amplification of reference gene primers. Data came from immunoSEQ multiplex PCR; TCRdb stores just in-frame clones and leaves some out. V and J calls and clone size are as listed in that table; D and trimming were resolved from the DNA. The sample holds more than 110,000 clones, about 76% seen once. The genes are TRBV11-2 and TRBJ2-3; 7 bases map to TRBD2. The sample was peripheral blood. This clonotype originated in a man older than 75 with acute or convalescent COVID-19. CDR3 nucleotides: TGTGCCAGCAGCTTGTTTGGGGGGGGCACAGATACGCAGTATTTT. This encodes CASSLFGGGTDTQYF.